This TCR beta chain was sequenced in a study of T cell responses to AZD1222 COVID-19 vaccine. In the study overall: Second-dose recipients at about 4 or about 12 weeks were treated as one pooled group. Study results and caveats: The study found Spike-specific TCR breadth and depth rose after two AZD1222 doses. Regions 160-218 and 743-854 held dominance among vaccine-associated CD4 TCRs, which spanned spike. White British donors predominated, females outnumbered males, and clonal diversity was possibly underestimated.

CDR3 length equals 14 residues. The ends were cut back, 5 bases at V and 0 bases at J, with 11 bases in the middle. Germline values: CDR1 SEHNR, CDR2 FQNEAQ (reference sequence). Assay used: immunoSEQ multiplex PCR; TCRdb lists only in-frame clones, some missing. The sample holds more than 250,000 clones; approximately 93% are singletons and the top ten take roughly 0.6%. This clone was detected only once. What it recognizes is unknown. V and J are TRBV7-9 and TRBJ2-7; possible D gene TRBD1, 6 bases. This TCR was recovered from an adult in good health. This material consisted of peripheral blood, taken on day 0 of AZD1222 vaccination. CDR3 loop: CASSPDRNSYEQYF. CDR3 DNA: TGTGCCAGCAGCCCCGACAGGAACTCCTACGAGCAGTACTTC.